These 29 T cell receptor beta chains share one sample of origin, sequenced in a study of cytomegalovirus exposure and HLA in healthy donors. PCR involved 60 Vbeta and 13 Jbeta primers. Method: immunoSEQ multiplex PCR; TCRdb's copy keeps in-frame clones and lacks some. The table has some 140,000 clones, 77% seen once. The sample was PBMCs. All receptors come from a man aged 30 to 39 in good health and CMV-seronegative.

V gene TRBV6-5 combines with J gene TRBJ1-2; D ambiguous. Germline V gene data show CDR1 as MNHEY and CDR2 as SVGAGI. This CDR3 spans 15 amino acids. Deletions cut 2 bases from V and 0 bases from J, with 10 bases between. CDR3 residues: CASSYGTEANYGYTF. The CDR3 DNA reads as TGTGCCAGCAGTTACGGTACAGAAGCTAACTATGGCTACACCTTC.

The rearrangement joins TRBV4-1 to TRBJ2-5, with D perhaps TRBD1 (6 bases). This CDR3 is 12 amino acids long. Germline CDR1 and CDR2: MGHRA and YSYEKL. V was pared by 3 bases and J by 7 bases, with 9 bases between. CDR3 sequence: CASSHEGGTQYF. The CDR3 nucleotides read TGCGCCAGCAGCCACGAAGGGGGGACCCAGTACTTC.

The chain carries TRBV25-1 and TRBJ1-6; D uncertain. The V end was cut by 1 base, the J end by 12 bases, with 13 bases between. Per germline, CDR1 MGHDK and CDR2 SYGVNS. The CDR3 has 14 amino acids. As DNA, the CDR3 is TGTGCCAGCAGTGAATCGCTATCAAGCGAACCCCTCCACTTT. Its protein is CASSESLSSEPLHF.

This rearrangement joins TRBV19 to TRBJ1-2, with 9 bases identical to TRBD1. CDR3 length equals 16 residues. Trimming cost V 9 bases and J 6 bases; bases outside gene matches: 17. CDR1 is LNHDA and CDR2 is SQIVND in the germline V gene (reference sequence). The CDR3 nucleotides are TGTGCCAGCCAGACAGGGGGAGAAGGTGATCCGAATGGCTACACCTTC. It encodes CASQTGGEGDPNGYTF.

The J gene is TRBJ1-1, the V gene TRBV5-6, with TRBD1 matching over 9 bases. The germline V gene encodes CDR1 SGHDT and CDR2 YYEEEE. Germline trimming cut 1 base from V and 5 bases from J; bases unmatched to any gene: 3. The CDR3 sequence is 14 residues long. DNA for the CDR3: TGTGCCAGCAGCTTGACAGGGGGCGGTACTGAAGCTTTCTTT. Translated: CASSLTGGGTEAFF.

V gene TRBV25-1 combines with J gene TRBJ1-5; 10 nucleotides align to TRBD1. The germline CDR1 and CDR2 sequences are MGHDK and SYGVNS. CDR3 size: 16 residues. The ends lost 4 bases at V and 5 bases at J; junction bases unmatched: 8. The CDR3 DNA reads TGTGCCAGCAGTGGTGCCGGGACAGGGGTAGATCAGCCCCAGCATTTT. This gives the protein CASSGAGTGVDQPQHF.

There are a few counts of this clone. V is TRBV5-1 and J is TRBJ2-5; possibly TRBD1 for D (6 bases). The CDR3 length is 16 residues. Germline V lookup: CDR1 SGHRS, CDR2 YFSETQ. Trimming took off 0 bases at V and 0 bases at J, with 12 bases between the two ends. CDR3: CASSLEQGLYQETQYF. The CDR3, as DNA: TGCGCCAGCAGCTTGGAACAGGGCTTGTACCAAGAGACCCAGTACTTC. Looking up the rest from reference TRBV5-1 and TRBJ2-5 gives the full variable domain: KAGVTQTPRYLIKTRGQQVTLSCSPISGHRSVSWYQQTPGQGLQFLFEYFSETQRNKGNFPGRFSGRQFSNSRSEMNVSTLELGDSALYLCASSLEQGLYQETQYFGPGTRLLVL.

The rearrangement links TRBV5-5 to TRBJ2-1, with D perhaps matching TRBD1 (5 bases). The CDR3 runs 14 residues. V was shortened by 8 bases and J by 5 bases, with 17 bases between the two germline ends. In germline, CDR1 is SGHKS, CDR2 YYEKEE (reference sequence). CDR3 nucleotides: TGTGCCAGTAGTATATGGGGCGCCAACAATGAGCAGTTCTTC. Translated: CASSIWGANNEQFF.

This chain links TRBV11-3 with TRBJ2-6, with D possibly being TRBD2 (5 bases). Deletions cut 1 base from V and 0 bases from J, with 7 bases between. There are 16 residues in the CDR3. Germline V CDR1 and CDR2: SGHNT, YENEEA. In DNA, the CDR3 is TGTGCCAGCAGCTTAGGTCGGGGCTCTGGGGCCAACGTCCTGACTTTC. Translation: CASSLGRGSGANVLTF.

The chain employs TRBV4-2 and TRBJ2-1; 13 bases map to TRBD2. The CDR3 spans 17 residues. CDR1 and CDR2 (germline): LGHNA, YNFKEQ. Germline trimming cut 0 bases from V and 7 bases from J; bases unmatched to any gene: 6. The CDR3 nucleotides are TGTGCCAGCAGCCAAGATGTAAGGACTAGCGGGAGTAATGAGCAGTTCTTC. This codes for CASSQDVRTSGSNEQFF.

The sample holds one count of this clone. J is TRBJ2-5 and V is TRBV6-8, with D possibly TRBD2 on 6 matching bases. Germline CDR1 is MNHGY and CDR2 is SAAAGT. This CDR3 has 16 residues. V was trimmed by 5 bases and J by 7 bases, leaving 23 bases between them. The chain's CDR3 is CASSTGLWGRRGTQYF. The CDR3 DNA sequence: TGTGCCAGCAGTACCGGACTCTGGGGGAGGAGGGGGACCCAGTACTTC.

This clone was detected a few times. The chain has TRBV28 and TRBJ2-7; TRBD1 matches at 9 bases. The CDR3 is 14 residues long. The V gene's germline CDR1 is MDHEN and CDR2 SYDVKM. The junction had 3 bases not matched to a gene; V was cut back by 4 bases and J by 2 bases. CDR3 region: CASSSTGGAYEQYF. The CDR3 bases are TGTGCCAGCAGTTCCACAGGGGGCGCCTACGAGCAGTACTTC.

The rearrangement joins TRBV29-1 to TRBJ2-5, with 16 bases identical to TRBD2. J lost 0 bases, V lost 4 bases, and 5 bases had no gene match. The CDR3 totals 17 residues. Germline V lookup: CDR1 SQVTM, CDR2 ANQGSEA. The CDR3 loop is CSVAPGLAGGYQETQYF. DNA for the CDR3: TGCAGCGTTGCGCCGGGACTAGCGGGAGGGTACCAAGAGACCCAGTACTTC.

The chain recombines TRBV6-6 with TRBJ2-7, with D possibly being TRBD1 (6 bases). The CDR3 totals 16 residues. V was cut by 4 bases and J by 3 bases, with 19 bases left in between. Looked up from germline, CDR1 is MNHNY and CDR2 is SVGAGI (reference sequence). CDR3 in DNA: TGTGCCAGCAGTTCAACCACGGCAGGGGTACGCTACGAGCAGTACTTC. Residues: CASSSTTAGVRYEQYF.

The V and J genes are TRBV28 and TRBJ1-5; the match to TRBD1 covers 7 bases. The CDR3 runs to 16 residues. Germline CDR1 MDHEN, CDR2 SYDVKM. J lost 1 base, V lost 8 bases, and 11 bases had no gene match. CDR3 nucleotide sequence: TGTGCCAGCTACCTCTCGGGCAGGGGGAGCAATCAGCCCCAGCATTTT. It specifies CASYLSGRGSNQPQHF.

V is TRBV27 and J is TRBJ1-2, with D unresolved. The CDR3 extends over 13 amino acids. Germline CDR1 MNHEY, CDR2 SMNVEV (reference sequence). V was clipped by 6 bases and J by 5 bases, with 13 bases between them. The CDR3 DNA is TGTGCCAGCAGATTTACACGGGATTATGGCTACACCTTC. Amino acids: CASRFTRDYGYTF.

This clone was seen a single time. This chain links TRBV5-4 with TRBJ1-3; 7 bases match TRBD1. Trimming at V came to 2 bases and at J to 4 bases, leaving 0 bases not matched to a gene. The CDR3 loop spans 13 amino acids. Germline V gene lookup returns CDR1 SGHNT and CDR2 YYREEE (reference sequence). The CDR3: CASSLQGGNTIYF. CDR3 nucleotide sequence: TGTGCCAGCAGCTTACAGGGGGGAAACACCATATATTTT.

This chain uses TRBV5-1 with TRBJ2-5, with TRBD2 matching over 7 bases. The CDR3 is 14 amino acids. V gave up 2 bases and J gave up 3 bases; unmatched junction bases: 4. Germline V lookup: CDR1 SGHRS, CDR2 YFSETQ. CDR3 amino acids: CASSFRLAEETQYF. CDR3 nucleotide sequence: TGCGCCAGCAGCTTTCGACTAGCAGAAGAGACCCAGTACTTC.

The rearrangement uses TRBV28 and TRBJ1-5; D unclear. Germline assignment: CDR1 MDHEN and CDR2 SYDVKM. This CDR3 spans 14 amino acids. With 3 bases removed from V and 3 bases from J, the gap between germline ends came to 9 bases. The CDR3 region has the DNA TGTGCCAGCAGTTTGTGGGCCGACAATCAGCCCCAGCATTTT. This encodes CASSLWADNQPQHF.

This chain links TRBV5-1 with TRBJ1-1; D possibly corresponds to TRBD1 (5 bases). V was pared by 0 bases and J by 1 base, with 7 bases between. Germline loops: CDR1 SGHRS, CDR2 YFSETQ. This CDR3 comprises 14 residues. CDR3 loop: CASSLGQSNTEAFF. In DNA form, the CDR3 reads TGCGCCAGCAGCTTGGGACAGTCGAACACTGAAGCTTTCTTT.

This clone was observed a few times. The chain couples TRBV13 to TRBJ2-7, with D perhaps matching TRBD2 (5 bases). Germline CDR1 and CDR2: PRHDT and FYEKMQ (reference sequence). CDR3 length: 20 residues. V lost 5 bases and J 0 bases, leaving 29 bases between the germline ends. The CDR3 reads CASSHLGVKIGGLSSYEQYF. The DNA of the CDR3 is TGTGCCAGCAGCCACCTAGGCGTCAAGATAGGCGGGCTAAGCTCCTACGAGCAGTACTTC. Full variable domain (rest looked up from reference TRBV13 and TRBJ2-7): AAGVIQSPRHLIKEKRETATLKCYPIPRHDTVYWYQQGPGQDPQFLISFYEKMQSDKGSIPDRFSAQQFSDYHSELNMSSLELGDSALYFCASSHLGVKIGGLSSYEQYFGPGTRLTVT.

This sequence joins TRBV27 and TRBJ2-7, with TRBD2 identical over 13 bases. J gave up 6 bases and V 8 bases, and 4 bases lay outside the gene matches. Germline CDR1 is MNHEY and CDR2 is SMNVEV (reference sequence). CDR3 length: 13 amino acids. This CDR3 is CASGLAGVGEQYF. CDR3 nucleotide sequence: TGTGCCAGCGGACTAGCGGGAGTCGGCGAGCAGTACTTC.

The rearrangement uses TRBV2 and TRBJ2-1, with D possibly being TRBD1 (5 bases). The CDR3 covers 15 residues. CDR1 SNHLY and CDR2 FYNNEI come from the germline V gene. Trimming removed 1 base from V and 1 base from J, with 8 bases in between. The CDR3 reads CASSEEGESYNEQFF. The CDR3 DNA is TGTGCCAGCAGTGAAGAAGGGGAATCCTACAATGAGCAGTTCTTC. The entire variable domain, with the rest obtained from reference TRBV2 and TRBJ2-1, is as follows: EPEVTQTPSHQVTQMGQEVILRCVPISNHLYFYWYRQILGQKVEFLVSFYNNEISEKSEIFDDQFSVERPDGSNFTLKIRSTKLEDSAMYFCASSEEGESYNEQFFGPGTRLTVL.

The chain employs TRBV28 and TRBJ2-7; TRBD2 matches 9 bases. The length of the CDR3 is 19 residues. The ends lost 0 bases at V and 3 bases at J; junction bases unmatched: 15. CDR1 is MDHEN, CDR2 SYDVKM, per germline. As DNA, the CDR3 is TGTGCCAGCAGTTTATGGGTAGCGGGAGCGGCTGGGGAGCTCTACGAGCAGTACTTC. This gives the protein CASSLWVAGAAGELYEQYF.

This clone was counted a single time. The same CDR3 arises from other DNA sequences in this sample as well. The J gene is TRBJ2-7, the V gene TRBV10-3; TRBD1 agrees at 8 bases. The CDR3 covers 12 residues. Germline V gene lookup returns CDR1 ENHRY and CDR2 SYGVKD. V trimming: 10 bases; J trimming: 2 bases; junction bases outside the gene matches: 4. CDR3 coding DNA: TGTGCCACCTCGACAGGGGCCTACGAGCAGTACTTC. Translating gives CATSTGAYEQYF.

This chain connects TRBV7-3 to TRBJ1-2, with TRBD1 matching 7 bases. The V gene's germline CDR1 is SGHTA and CDR2 FQGTGA. Unmatched junction bases numbered 2, after V lost 1 base and J lost 3 bases. The CDR3 runs to 14 residues. The CDR3 sequence: CASSLNGQDYGYTF. CDR3 DNA sequence: TGTGCCAGCAGCTTAAACGGACAGGACTATGGCTACACCTTC. Full variable domain (outside the CDR3, taken from reference TRBV7-3 and TRBJ1-2): GAGVSQTPSNKVTEKGKYVELRCDPISGHTALYWYRQSLGQGPEFLIYFQGTGAADDSGLPNDRFFAVRPEGSVSTLKIQRTERGDSAVYLCASSLNGQDYGYTFGSGTRLTVV.

This clone was counted once. One junction end disagrees with the germline gene, perhaps due to a read error. Other DNA sequences of this sample code for an identical CDR3. This sequence joins TRBV27 and TRBJ2-1, with TRBD2 matching 8 bases. Germline values: CDR1 MNHEY, CDR2 SMNVEV (reference sequence). There are 15 residues in the CDR3. CDR3 sequence (DNA): TGTGCCAGCAACACGGGAGGGAACCTATACAACGAGCAGTTCTTC. It is translated as CASNTGGNLYNEQFF.

V gene TRBV29-1 combines with J gene TRBJ2-5; 10 bases match TRBD2. V was clipped by 6 bases and J by 5 bases; unmatched bases: 9. CDR3 length equals 14 residues. CDR1 is SQVTM and CDR2 is ANQGSEA in the germline V gene. For the CDR3, the DNA is TGCAGCGTCACAAGCGGGGGGGGTGGGGAGACCCAGTACTTC. It encodes CSVTSGGGGETQYF.

V usage is TRBV27 and J usage is TRBJ2-1, with D perhaps matching TRBD2 (6 bases). Germline V gene lookup returns CDR1 MNHEY and CDR2 SMNVEV (reference sequence). Trimming shortened V by 5 bases and J by 0 bases, and 23 bases separated the two germline ends. CDR3 length: 19 residues. CDR3 nucleotides: TGTGCCAGCAGTCCCAACCTCGGAGGGCCCCTGAGCTCCTACAATGAGCAGTTCTTC. Protein sequence: CASSPNLGGPLSSYNEQFF.